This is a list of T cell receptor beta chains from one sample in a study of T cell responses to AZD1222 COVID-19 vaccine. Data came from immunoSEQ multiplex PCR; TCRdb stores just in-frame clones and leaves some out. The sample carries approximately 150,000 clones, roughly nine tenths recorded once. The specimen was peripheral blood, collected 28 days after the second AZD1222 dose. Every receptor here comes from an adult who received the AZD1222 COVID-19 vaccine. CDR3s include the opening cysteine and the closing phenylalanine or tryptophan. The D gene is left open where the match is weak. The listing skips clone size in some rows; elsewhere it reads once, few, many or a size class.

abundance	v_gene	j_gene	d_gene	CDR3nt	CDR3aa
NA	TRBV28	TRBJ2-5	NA	TGTGCCAGCAGTTTAAGGGGGGTAGGTTTAGAGACCCAGTACTTC	CASSLRGVGLETQYF
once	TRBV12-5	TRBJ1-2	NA	TGTGCTAGTGTACCAGGATCTAACTATGGCTACACCTTC	CASVPGSNYGYTF
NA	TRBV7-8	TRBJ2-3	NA	TGTGCCACCTTTGATCTTCGGGGATCGGGCACAGATACGCAGTATTTT	CATFDLRGSGTDTQYF
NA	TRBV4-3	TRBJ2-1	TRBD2	TGCGCCAGCAGCCAAGATCGAAATACGGCTAGCGGCTCCTACAATGAGCAGTTCTTC	CASSQDRNTASGSYNEQFF
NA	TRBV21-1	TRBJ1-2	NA	TGTGCCAGCAGCAAATCCCGGGACAAGGGTGGCTACACCTTC	CASSKSRDKGGYTF
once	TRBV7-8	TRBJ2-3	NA	TGTGCCAGCAGCTTAACGGCGACAGATACGCAGTATTTT	CASSLTATDTQYF
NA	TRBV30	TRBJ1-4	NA	TGTGCCTCTTCCCAAGCCTCGAATGAAAAACTGTTTTTT	CASSQASNEKLFF
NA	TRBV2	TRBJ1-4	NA	TGTGCCAGCACGCCCCTCGGGGCCCAAGGGGGTGAAAAACTGTTTTTT	CASTPLGAQGGEKLFF
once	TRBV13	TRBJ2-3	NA	TGTGCCAGCAGCCCCCAACTAGCAACAGATACGCAGTATTTT	CASSPQLATDTQYF
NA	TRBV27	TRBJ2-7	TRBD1	TGTGCCAGCAGTTTCCGGGACAGGGGTGGAGAGCAGTACTTC	CASSFRDRGGEQYF
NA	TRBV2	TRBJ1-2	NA	TGTGCCAGCAGCCGGGACCCGGACTACTATGGCTACACCTTC	CASSRDPDYYGYTF
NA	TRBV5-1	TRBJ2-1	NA	TGCGCCAGCAGCTTCGGGGCCAATGAGCAGTTCTTC	CASSFGANEQFF
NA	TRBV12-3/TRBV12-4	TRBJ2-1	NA	TGTGCCAGCAGTCTGAGGGTCCACAATGAGCAGTTCTTC	CASSLRVHNEQFF
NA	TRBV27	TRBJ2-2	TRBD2	TGTGCCAGCAGGACTAGCGGAAACACCGGGGAGCTGTTTTTT	CASRTSGNTGELFF
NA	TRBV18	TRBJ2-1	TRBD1	TGTGCCAGCTCACCCGCCGGGACAGCGCGTTACAATGAGCAGTTCTTC	CASSPAGTARYNEQFF
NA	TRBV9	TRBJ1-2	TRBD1	TGTGCCAGCAGCGCAGAGCGGGGACAGGGATTCGATGGCTACACCTTC	CASSAERGQGFDGYTF
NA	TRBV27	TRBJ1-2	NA	TGTGCCAGCAGTGGATGGGGCTATGGCTACACCTTC	CASSGWGYGYTF
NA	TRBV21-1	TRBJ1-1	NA	TGTGCCAGCAGCAAAGGAGGCAGGGGAAACACTGAAGCTTTCTTT	CASSKGGRGNTEAFF
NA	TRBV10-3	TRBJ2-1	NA	TGTGCCAGCCATGGGATCCCCAAAGGGAATGAGCAGTTCTTC	CASHGIPKGNEQFF
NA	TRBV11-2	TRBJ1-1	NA	TGTGCCAGCAGGAGTTACCGCGGGTTGAACACTGAAGCTTTCTTT	CASRSYRGLNTEAFF
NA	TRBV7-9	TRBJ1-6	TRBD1	TGTGCCAGCAGCGACAGGGGTTCACCCCTCCACTTT	CASSDRGSPLHF
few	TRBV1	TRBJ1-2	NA	TGCACCAGCAGCCAGCCCGAGGGCTACACCTTC	CTSSQPEGYTF
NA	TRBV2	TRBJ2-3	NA	TGTGCCAGCAGTGAATGGGCGGGCACAGCCCCAGATACGCAGTATTTT	CASSEWAGTAPDTQYF
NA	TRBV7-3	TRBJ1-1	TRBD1	TGTGCCAGCAGCCGAACAGGGGTGGGAGAAGCTTTCTTT	CASSRTGVGEAFF
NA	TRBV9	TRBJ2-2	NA	TGTGCCAGCAGCGTAGGCGGGAATTCCGGGGAGCTGTTTTTT	CASSVGGNSGELFF
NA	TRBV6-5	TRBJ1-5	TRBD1	TGTGCCAGTAGGGGGGGGACAGGGGGCAGTCAGCCCCAGCATTTT	CASRGGTGGSQPQHF
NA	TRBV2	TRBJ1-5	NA	TGTGCCAGCAGGTTGGGGAGAGGGCTGGGTCTGGATCAGCCCCAGCATTTT	CASRLGRGLGLDQPQHF
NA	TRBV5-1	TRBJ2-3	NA	TGCGCCAGCAGCTTGCTAGGGGGTGGCACAGATACGCAGTATTTT	CASSLLGGGTDTQYF
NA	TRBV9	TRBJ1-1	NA	TGTGCCAGCAGCGTAATAGGGCAGGGGATCACTGAAGCTTTCTTT	CASSVIGQGITEAFF
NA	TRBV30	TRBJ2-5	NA	TGTGCCTGGAGTGTCGGGGAGACCCAGTACTTC	CAWSVGETQYF
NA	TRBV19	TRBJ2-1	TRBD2	TGTGCCAGTAGTATAGAGGGACTAGCGGGAATAGGGCCCTACAATGAGCAGTTCTTC	CASSIEGLAGIGPYNEQFF
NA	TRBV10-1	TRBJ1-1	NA	TGCGCCAGCAGTGAAGGTGGGGGCGTCGGTGGTTCGACTGAAGCTTTCTTT	CASSEGGGVGGSTEAFF
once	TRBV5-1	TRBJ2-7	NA	TGCGCCAGCAGCTTGGACCCGGGCCGTCCTAACGAGCAGTACTTC	CASSLDPGRPNEQYF
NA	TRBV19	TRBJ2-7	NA	TGTGCCAGTAGTACCACAGGGTTGCCCTACGAGCAGTACTTC	CASSTTGLPYEQYF
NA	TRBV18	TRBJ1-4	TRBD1	TGTGCCAGCTCACCACAGAGGACAGGGACGGGTGGTAATGAAAAACTGTTTTTT	CASSPQRTGTGGNEKLFF
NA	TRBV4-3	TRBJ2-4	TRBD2	TGCGCCAGCAGCCAAGTGCTGGCGGGAGTCAAAAACATTCAGTACTTC	CASSQVLAGVKNIQYF